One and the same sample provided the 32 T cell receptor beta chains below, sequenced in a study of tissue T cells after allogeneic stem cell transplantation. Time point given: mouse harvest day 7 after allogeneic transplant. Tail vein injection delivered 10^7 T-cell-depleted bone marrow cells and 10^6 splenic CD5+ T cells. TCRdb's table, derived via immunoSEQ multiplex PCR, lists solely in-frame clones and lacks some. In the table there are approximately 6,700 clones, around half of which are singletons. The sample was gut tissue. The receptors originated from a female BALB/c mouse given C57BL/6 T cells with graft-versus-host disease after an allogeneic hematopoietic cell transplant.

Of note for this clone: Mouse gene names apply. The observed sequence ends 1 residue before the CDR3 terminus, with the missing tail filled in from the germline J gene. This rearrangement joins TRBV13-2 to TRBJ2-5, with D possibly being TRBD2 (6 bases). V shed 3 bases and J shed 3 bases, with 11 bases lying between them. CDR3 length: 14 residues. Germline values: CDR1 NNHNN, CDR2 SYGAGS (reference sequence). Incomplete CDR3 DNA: TGTGCCAGCGGTGGGCCGGGACTACAAGACACCCAGTAC. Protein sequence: CASGGPGLQDTQY. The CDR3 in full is CASGGPGLQDTQYF.

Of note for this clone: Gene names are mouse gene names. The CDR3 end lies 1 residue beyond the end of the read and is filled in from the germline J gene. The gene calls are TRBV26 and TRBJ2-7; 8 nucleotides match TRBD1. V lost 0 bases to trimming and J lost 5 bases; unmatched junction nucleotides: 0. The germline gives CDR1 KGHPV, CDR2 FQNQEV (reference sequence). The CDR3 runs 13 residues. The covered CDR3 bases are TGTGCCAGCAGTCTGTCACAGGGGGATGAACAGTAC. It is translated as CASSLSQGDEQY. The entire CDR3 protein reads CASSLSQGDEQYF.

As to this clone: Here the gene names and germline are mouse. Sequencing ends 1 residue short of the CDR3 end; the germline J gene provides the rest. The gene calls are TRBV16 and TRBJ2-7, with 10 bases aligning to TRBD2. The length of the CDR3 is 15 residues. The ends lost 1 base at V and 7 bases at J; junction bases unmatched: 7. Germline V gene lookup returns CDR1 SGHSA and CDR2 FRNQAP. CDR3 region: CASSLVAGGAGEQYF. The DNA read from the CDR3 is TGTGCAAGCAGCTTAGTGGCTGGGGGGGCAGGGGAACAGTAC. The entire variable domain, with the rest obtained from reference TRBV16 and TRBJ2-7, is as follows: NAGVIQTPRHKVTGKGQEATLWCEPISGHSAVFWYRQTIVQGLEFLTYFRNQAPIDDSGMPKERFSAQMPNQSHSTLKIQSTQPQDSAVYLCASSLVAGGAGEQYFGPGTRLTVL.

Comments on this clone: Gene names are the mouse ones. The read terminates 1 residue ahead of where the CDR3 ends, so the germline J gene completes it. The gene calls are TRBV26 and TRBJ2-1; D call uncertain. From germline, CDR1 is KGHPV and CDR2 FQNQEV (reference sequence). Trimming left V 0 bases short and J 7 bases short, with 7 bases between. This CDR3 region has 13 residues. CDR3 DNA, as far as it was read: TGTGCCAGCAGTCTGTCGCCGGGCGCTGAGCAGTTC. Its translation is CASSLSPGAEQF. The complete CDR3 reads CASSLSPGAEQFF.

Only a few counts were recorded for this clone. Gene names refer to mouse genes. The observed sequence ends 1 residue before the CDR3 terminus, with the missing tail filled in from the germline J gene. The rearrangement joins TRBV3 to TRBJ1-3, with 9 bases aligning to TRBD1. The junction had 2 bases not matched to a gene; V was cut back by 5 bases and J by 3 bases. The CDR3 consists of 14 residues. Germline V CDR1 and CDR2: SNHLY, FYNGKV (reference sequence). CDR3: CASSPTGGGNTLYF. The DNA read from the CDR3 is TGTGCCAGCAGCCCGACAGGGGGTGGAAATACGCTCTAT. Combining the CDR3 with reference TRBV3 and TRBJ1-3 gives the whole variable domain GPKVLQIPSHQIIDMGQMVTLNCDPVSNHLYFYWYKQILGQQMEFLVNFYNGKVMEKSKLFKDQFSVERPDGSYFTLKIQPTALEDSAVYFCASSPTGGGNTLYFGEGSRLIVV.

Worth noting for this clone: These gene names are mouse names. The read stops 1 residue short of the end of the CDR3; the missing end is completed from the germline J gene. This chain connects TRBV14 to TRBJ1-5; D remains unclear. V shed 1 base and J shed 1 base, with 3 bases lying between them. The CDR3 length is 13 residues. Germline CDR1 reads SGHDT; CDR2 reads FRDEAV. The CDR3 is CASSFGNNQAPLF. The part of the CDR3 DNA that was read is TGTGCCAGCAGTTTCGGGAACAACCAGGCTCCGCTT.

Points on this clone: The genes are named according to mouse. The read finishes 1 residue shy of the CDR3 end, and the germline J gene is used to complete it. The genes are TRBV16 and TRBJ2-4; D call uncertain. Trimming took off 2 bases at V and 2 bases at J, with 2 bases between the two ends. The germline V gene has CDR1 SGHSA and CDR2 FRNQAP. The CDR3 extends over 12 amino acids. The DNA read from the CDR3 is TGTGCAAGCAGCTTACCTCAAAACACCTTGTAC. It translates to CASSLPQNTLY. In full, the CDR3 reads CASSLPQNTLYF.

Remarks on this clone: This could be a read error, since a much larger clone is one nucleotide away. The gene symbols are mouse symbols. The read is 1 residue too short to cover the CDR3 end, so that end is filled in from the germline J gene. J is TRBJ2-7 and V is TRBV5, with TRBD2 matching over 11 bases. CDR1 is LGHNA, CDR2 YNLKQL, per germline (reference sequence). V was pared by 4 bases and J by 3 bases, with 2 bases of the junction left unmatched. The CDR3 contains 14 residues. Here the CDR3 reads CASSPTGGGYEQYF. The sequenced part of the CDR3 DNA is TGTGCCAGCAGCCCGACTGGGGGGGGCTATGAACAGTAC.

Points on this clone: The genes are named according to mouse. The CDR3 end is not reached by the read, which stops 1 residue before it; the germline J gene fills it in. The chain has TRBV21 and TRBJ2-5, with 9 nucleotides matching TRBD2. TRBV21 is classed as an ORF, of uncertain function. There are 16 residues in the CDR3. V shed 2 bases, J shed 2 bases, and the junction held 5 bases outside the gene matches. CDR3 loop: CASSQVGGRAQDTQYF. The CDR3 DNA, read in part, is TGTGCTAGCAGTCAAGTGGGGGGGCGGGCCCAAGACACCCAGTAC.

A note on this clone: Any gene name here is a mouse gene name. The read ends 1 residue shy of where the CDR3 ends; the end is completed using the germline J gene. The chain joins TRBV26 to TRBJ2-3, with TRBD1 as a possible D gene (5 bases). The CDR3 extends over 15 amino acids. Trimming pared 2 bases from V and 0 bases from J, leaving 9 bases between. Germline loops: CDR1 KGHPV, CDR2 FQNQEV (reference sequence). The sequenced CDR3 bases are TGTGCCAGCAGTCTGAGGACAAAAAGTGCAGAAACGCTGTAT. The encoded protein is CASSLRTKSAETLY. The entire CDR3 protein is CASSLRTKSAETLYF.

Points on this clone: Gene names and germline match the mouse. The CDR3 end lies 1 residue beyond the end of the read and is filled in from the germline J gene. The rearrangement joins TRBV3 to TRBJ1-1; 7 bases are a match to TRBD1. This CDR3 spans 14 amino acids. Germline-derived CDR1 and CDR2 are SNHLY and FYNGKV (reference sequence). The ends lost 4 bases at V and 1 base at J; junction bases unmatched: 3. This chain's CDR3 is CASSSQGGNTEVFF. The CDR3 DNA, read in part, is TGTGCCAGCAGCTCTCAGGGGGGAAACACAGAAGTCTTC.

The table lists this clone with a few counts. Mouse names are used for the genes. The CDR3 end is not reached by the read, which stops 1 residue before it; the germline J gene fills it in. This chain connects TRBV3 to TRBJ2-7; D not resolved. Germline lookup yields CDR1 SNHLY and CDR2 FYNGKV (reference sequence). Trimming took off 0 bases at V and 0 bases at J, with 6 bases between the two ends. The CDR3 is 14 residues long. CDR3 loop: CASSLARSSYEQYF. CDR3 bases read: TGTGCCAGCAGCTTAGCGCGAAGCTCCTATGAACAGTAC.

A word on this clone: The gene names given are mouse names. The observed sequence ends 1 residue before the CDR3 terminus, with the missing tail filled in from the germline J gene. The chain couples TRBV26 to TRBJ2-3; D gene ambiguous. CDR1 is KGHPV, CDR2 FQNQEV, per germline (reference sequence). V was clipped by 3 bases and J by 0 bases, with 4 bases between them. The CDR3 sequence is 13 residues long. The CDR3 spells CASSLRSAETLYF. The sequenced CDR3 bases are TGTGCCAGCAGTCTCCGCAGTGCAGAAACGCTGTAT. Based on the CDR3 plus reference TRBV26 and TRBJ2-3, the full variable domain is NSKVIQTPRYLVKGQGQKAKMRCIPEKGHPVVFWYQQNKNNEFKFLINFQNQEVLQQIDMTEKRFSAECPSNSPCSLEIQSSEAGDSALYLCASSLRSAETLYFGSGTRLTVL.

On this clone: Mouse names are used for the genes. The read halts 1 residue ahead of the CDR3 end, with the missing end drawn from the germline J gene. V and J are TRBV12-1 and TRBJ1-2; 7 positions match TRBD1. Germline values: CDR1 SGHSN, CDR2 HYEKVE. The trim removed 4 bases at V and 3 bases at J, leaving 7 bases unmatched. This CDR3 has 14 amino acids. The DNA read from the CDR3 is TGTGCCAGCTCACGACAGGGAAGGGACTCCGACTACACC. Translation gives CASSRQGRDSDYT. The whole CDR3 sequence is CASSRQGRDSDYTF.

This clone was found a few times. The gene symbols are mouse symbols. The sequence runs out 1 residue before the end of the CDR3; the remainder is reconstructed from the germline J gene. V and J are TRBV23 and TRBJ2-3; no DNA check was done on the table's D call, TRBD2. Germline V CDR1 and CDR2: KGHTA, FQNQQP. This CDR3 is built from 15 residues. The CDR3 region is CSSSQFGGSAETLYF. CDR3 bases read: TGCTCCAGCAGTCAATTTGGGGGTAGTGCAGAAACGCTGTAT.

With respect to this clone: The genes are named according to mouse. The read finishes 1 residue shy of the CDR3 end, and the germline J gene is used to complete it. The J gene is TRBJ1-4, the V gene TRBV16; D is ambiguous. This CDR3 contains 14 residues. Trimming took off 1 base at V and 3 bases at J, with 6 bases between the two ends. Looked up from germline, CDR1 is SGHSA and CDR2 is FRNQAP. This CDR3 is CASSLGRANERLFF. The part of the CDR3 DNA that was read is TGTGCAAGCAGCTTAGGGAGGGCCAACGAAAGATTATTT.

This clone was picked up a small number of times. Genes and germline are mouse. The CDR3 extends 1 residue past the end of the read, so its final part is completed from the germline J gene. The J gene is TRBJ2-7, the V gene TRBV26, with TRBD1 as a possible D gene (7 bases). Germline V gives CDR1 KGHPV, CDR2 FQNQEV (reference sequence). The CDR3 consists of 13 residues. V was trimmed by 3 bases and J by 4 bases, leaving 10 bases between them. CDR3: CASSLQGGYEQYF. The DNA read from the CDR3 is TGTGCCAGCAGTCTTCAGGGGGGTTATGAACAGTAC.

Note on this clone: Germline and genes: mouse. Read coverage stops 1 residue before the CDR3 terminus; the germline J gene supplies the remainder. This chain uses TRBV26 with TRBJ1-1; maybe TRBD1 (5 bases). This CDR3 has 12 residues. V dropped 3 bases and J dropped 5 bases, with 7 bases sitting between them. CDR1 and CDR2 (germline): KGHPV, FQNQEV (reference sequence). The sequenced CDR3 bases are TGTGCCAGCAGTCTTGGGGGTACAGAAGTCTTC. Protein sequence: CASSLGGTEVF. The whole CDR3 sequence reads CASSLGGTEVFF.

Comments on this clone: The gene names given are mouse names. CDR3 in amino acids: CSSRGDNQDTQYF. The sequenced CDR3 bases are TGTAGTTCTAGGGGGGATAACCAAGACACCCAGTAC. The chain carries TRBV30 and TRBJ2-5, with D perhaps matching TRBD1 or TRBD2 (5 bases each). Sequencing ends 1 residue short of the CDR3 end; the germline J gene provides the rest. The germline V and J ends were trimmed by 3 bases and 0 bases, with 7 bases remaining between them. The CDR3 is made up of 13 amino acids. Germline CDR1 and CDR2: SQVVS and ANEGSEA.

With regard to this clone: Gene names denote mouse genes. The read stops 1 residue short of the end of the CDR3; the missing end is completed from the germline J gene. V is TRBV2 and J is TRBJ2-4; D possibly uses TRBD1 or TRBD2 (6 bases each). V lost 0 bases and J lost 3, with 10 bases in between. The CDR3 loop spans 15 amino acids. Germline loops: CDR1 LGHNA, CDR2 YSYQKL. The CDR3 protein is CASSQDRGGQNTLYF. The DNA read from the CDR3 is TGTGCCAGCAGCCAAGATAGAGGGGGGCAAAACACCTTGTAC.

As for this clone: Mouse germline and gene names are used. The DNA read from the CDR3 is TGTGCCAGCAGTCTGTATGGGCCAGGGGGCCAAGACACCCAGTAC. Translated, it gives CASSLYGPGGQDTQY. The full CDR3 protein reads CASSLYGPGGQDTQYF. The rearrangement links TRBV24 to TRBJ2-5; 7 bases line up with TRBD1. The read halts 1 residue ahead of the CDR3 end, with the missing end drawn from the germline J gene. V lost 0 bases and J lost 2; bases outside the gene matches: 5. The CDR3 contains 16 residues. Germline V lookup: CDR1 KGHTA, CDR2 FRNEEI.

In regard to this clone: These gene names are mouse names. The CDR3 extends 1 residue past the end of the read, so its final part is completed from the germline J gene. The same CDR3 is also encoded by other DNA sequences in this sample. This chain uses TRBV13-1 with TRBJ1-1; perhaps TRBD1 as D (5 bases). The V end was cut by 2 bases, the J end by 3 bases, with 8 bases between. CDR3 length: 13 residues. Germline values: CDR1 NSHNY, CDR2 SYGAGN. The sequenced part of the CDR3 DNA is TGTGCCAGCAGTGAAGACAGAGACACAGAAGTCTTC. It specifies CASSEDRDTEVF. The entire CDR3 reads CASSEDRDTEVFF.

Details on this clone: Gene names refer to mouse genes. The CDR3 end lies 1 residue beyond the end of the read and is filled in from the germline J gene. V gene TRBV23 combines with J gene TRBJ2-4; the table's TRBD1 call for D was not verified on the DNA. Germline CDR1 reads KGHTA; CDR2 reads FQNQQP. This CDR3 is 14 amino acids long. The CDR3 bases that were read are TGCTCCAGCAGTCAAGGCAGGGGTCAAAACACCTTGTAC. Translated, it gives CSSSQGRGQNTLY. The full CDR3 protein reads CSSSQGRGQNTLYF. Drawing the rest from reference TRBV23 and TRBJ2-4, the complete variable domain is DAAVTQKPRYLIKMKGQEAEMKCIPEKGHTAVFWYQQKQSKELKFLIYFQNQQPLDQIDMVKERFSAVCPSSSLCSLGIRTCEAEDSALYLCSSSQGRGQNTLYFGAGTRLSVL.

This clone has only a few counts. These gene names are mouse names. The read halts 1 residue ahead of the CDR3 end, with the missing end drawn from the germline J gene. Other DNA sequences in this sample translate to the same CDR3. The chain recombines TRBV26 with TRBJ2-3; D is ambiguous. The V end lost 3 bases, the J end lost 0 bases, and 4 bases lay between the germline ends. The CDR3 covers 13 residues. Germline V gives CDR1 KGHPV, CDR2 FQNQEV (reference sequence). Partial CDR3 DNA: TGTGCCAGCAGTCTCAATAGTGCAGAAACGCTGTAT. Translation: CASSLNSAETLY. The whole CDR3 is CASSLNSAETLYF.

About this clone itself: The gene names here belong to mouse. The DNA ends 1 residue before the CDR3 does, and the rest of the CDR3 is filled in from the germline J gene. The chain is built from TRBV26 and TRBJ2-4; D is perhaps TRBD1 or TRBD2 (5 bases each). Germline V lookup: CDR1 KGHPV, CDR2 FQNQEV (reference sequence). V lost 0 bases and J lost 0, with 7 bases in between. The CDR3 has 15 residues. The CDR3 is CASSLSGQSQNTLYF. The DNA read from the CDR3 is TGTGCCAGCAGTCTGTCGGGGCAGAGTCAAAACACCTTGTAC.

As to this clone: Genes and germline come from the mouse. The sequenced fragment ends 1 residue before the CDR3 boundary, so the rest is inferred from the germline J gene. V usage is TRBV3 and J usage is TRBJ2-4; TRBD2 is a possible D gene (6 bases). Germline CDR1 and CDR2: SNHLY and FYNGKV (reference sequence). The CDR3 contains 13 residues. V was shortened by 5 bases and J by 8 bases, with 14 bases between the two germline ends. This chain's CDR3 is CASSLRWGGTLYF. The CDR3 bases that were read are TGTGCCAGCAGCCTCCGCTGGGGCGGCACCTTGTAC.

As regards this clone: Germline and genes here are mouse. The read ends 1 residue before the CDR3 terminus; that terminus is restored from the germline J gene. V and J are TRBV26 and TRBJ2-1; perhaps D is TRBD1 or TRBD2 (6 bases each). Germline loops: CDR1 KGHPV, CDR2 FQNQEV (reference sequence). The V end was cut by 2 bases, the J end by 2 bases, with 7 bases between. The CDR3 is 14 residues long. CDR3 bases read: TGTGCCAGCAGTCTGGGGGGCTACTATGCTGAGCAGTTC. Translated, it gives CASSLGGYYAEQF. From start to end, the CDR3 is CASSLGGYYAEQFF. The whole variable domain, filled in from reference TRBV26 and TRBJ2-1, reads NSKVIQTPRYLVKGQGQKAKMRCIPEKGHPVVFWYQQNKNNEFKFLINFQNQEVLQQIDMTEKRFSAECPSNSPCSLEIQSSEAGDSALYLCASSLGGYYAEQFFGPGTRLTVL.

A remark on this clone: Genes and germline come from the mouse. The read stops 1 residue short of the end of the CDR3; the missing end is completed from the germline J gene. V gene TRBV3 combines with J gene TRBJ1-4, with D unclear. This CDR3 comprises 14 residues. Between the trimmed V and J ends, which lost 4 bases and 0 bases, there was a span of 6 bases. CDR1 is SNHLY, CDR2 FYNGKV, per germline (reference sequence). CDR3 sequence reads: CASSSQISNERLFF. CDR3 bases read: TGTGCCAGCAGCTCACAAATTTCCAACGAAAGATTATTT.

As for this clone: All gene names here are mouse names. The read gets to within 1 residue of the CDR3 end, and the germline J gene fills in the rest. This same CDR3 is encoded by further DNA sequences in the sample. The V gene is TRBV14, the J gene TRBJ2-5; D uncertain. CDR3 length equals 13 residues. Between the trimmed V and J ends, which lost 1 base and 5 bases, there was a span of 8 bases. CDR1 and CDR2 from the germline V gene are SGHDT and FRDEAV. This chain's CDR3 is CASSFTGRDTQYF. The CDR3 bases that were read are TGTGCCAGCAGTTTCACGGGAAGAGACACCCAGTAC. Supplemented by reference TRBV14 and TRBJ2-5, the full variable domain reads EAGVTQSPRYAVLQEGQAVSFWCDPISGHDTLYWYQQPRDQGPQLLVYFRDEAVIDNSQLPSDRFSAVRPKGTNSTLKIQSAKQGDTATYLCASSFTGRDTQYFGPGTRLLVL.

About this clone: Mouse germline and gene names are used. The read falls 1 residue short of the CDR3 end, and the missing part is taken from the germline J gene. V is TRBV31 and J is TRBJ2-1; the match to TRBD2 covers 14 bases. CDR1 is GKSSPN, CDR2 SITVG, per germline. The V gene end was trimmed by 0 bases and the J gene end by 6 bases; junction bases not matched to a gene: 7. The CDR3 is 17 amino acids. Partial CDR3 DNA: TGTGCCTGGAGTCTGTCGGGACTGGGGGGGCGCGGTGCTGAGCAGTTC. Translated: CAWSLSGLGGRGAEQF. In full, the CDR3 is CAWSLSGLGGRGAEQFF.

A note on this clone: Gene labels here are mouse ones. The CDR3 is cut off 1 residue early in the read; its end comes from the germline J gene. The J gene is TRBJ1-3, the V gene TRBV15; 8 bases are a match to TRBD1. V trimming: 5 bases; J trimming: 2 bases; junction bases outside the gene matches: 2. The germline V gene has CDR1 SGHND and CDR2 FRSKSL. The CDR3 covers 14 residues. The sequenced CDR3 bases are TGTGCCAGCAGTCCGGACAGGGCTGGAAATACGCTCTAT. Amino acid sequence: CASSPDRAGNTLY. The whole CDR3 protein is CASSPDRAGNTLYF.

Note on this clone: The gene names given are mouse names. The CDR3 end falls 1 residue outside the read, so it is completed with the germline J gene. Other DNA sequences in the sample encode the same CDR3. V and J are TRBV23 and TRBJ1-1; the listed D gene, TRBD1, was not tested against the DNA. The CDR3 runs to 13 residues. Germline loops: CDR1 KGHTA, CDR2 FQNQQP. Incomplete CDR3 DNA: TGCTCCAGCAGGCGACAGGGAGGGACAGAAGTCTTC. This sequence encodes CSSRRQGGTEVF. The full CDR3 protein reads CSSRRQGGTEVFF. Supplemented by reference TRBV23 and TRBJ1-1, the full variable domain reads DAAVTQKPRYLIKMKGQEAEMKCIPEKGHTAVFWYQQKQSKELKFLIYFQNQQPLDQIDMVKERFSAVCPSSSLCSLGIRTCEAEDSALYLCSSRRQGGTEVFFGKGTRLTVV.